The 22 T cell receptor beta chains given below trace back to one sample, sequenced in a study of human T cells and chemical hapten exposure (dated by TCRdb to the early 2020s). What the time point label conveys for this sample: pre-sensitization, week 0. The sample's treatment or condition label is to be understood as: therapeutic diphenylcyclopropenone sensitization with weekly scalp DPC. The library was generated by RACE. Data came from a NextSeq 500. The public reads were quality trimmed at Q25 with fastp and then assembled into clones with MiXCR by TCRdb, keeping productive beta chains. Merged by CDR3 protein, the rows form single entries marked with the most common genes and DNA. The sample table lists fewer than 200,000 distinct CDR3 sequences, around 30% of them with a count of one. Approximately 3% of the sample belongs to the ten largest clones. Here the sequenced sample was whole blood, taken in connection with sensitization to the hapten diphenylcyclopropenone (DPC). All receptors derive from a woman aged 25 to 39 with alopecia areata. Some clones in this sample may be carry-over from other donors' samples.

This chain links TRBV5-1 with TRBJ1-4; 8 bases map to TRBD1. The CDR3 has 15 amino acids. The junction had 9 bases not matched to a gene; V was cut back by 4 bases and J by 7 bases. Germline V gene sequence: CDR1 SGHRS, CDR2 YFSETQ. DNA of the CDR3: TGCGCCAGCAGCGGACAGGGAACGGGGGGTGAAAAACTGTTTTTT. Residues: CASSGQGTGGEKLFF.

The chain joins TRBV28 to TRBJ2-5; 8 bases line up with TRBD2. Trimming cost V 4 bases and J 5 bases; bases outside gene matches: 6. Germline-derived CDR1 and CDR2 are MDHEN and SYDVKM. This CDR3 has 14 amino acids. The DNA for the CDR3 is TGTGCCAGCAGTTCCCCCGGGACTAGTGAGACCCAGTACTTC. Its translation: CASSSPGTSETQYF.

The gene calls are TRBV28 and TRBJ2-7; D gene ambiguous. V was trimmed by 3 bases and J by 2 bases, leaving 23 bases between them. Looked up from germline, CDR1 is MDHEN and CDR2 is SYDVKM. The CDR3 is made up of 18 amino acids. The CDR3 DNA reads TGTGCCAGCAGTTTTCGGACGGCCTCAGTACGACCTACCTACGAGCAGTACTTC. Its translation: CASSFRTASVRPTYEQYF.

This clonotype was picked up a small number of times. This chain links TRBV4-3 with TRBJ2-7; 7 bases are a match to TRBD1. V lost 2 bases, J lost 6 bases, and 10 bases stayed unmatched. CDR3 length: 15 residues. From germline, CDR1 is LGHNA and CDR2 YSLEER. The CDR3 spells CASSQQTGTLPEQYF. As DNA, the CDR3 is TGCGCCAGCAGCCAACAGACAGGGACCTTACCCGAGCAGTACTTC.

V usage is TRBV6-5 and J usage is TRBJ2-3; 8 bases agree with TRBD2. The germline gives CDR1 MNHEY, CDR2 SVGAGI. This CDR3 is 14 amino acids long. The junction had 3 bases not matched to a gene; V was cut back by 6 bases and J by 1 base. Written as DNA, the CDR3 is TGTGCCAGCAGCTCGGGGGGGCGCACAGATACGCAGTATTTT. It translates to CASSSGGRTDTQYF.

The chain has TRBV5-1 and TRBJ2-1, with D maybe TRBD2 (5 bases). With 6 bases removed from V and 4 bases from J, the gap between germline ends came to 11 bases. The CDR3 loop spans 13 amino acids. CDR1 SGHRS and CDR2 YFSETQ come from the germline V gene. The CDR3 nucleotides are TGCGCCAGCACTCAGTGGGAGTACAATGAGCAGTTCTTC. Protein sequence: CASTQWEYNEQFF.

This clonotype was counted a few times. This sequence joins TRBV11-3 and TRBJ2-3; D is uncertain. V lost 5 bases and J lost 5, with 8 bases in between. Looked up from germline, CDR1 is SGHNT and CDR2 is YENEEA. CDR3 size: 12 residues. The CDR3 here is CASSRGLDTQYF. The CDR3 nucleotides are TGTGCCAGCAGCCGCGGCTTAGATACGCAGTATTTT.

This clonotype was observed once. CDR3 sequence (DNA): TGTGCCAGCAGTCCTGGACAGGGGAACATTCAGTACTTC. Its protein product is CASSPGQGNIQYF. The chain recombines TRBV28 with TRBJ2-4; 9 bases agree with TRBD1. Germline-derived CDR1 and CDR2 are MDHEN and SYDVKM. The CDR3 extends over 13 amino acids. V lost 5 bases to trimming and J lost 7 bases; unmatched junction nucleotides: 3.

This clonotype was seen a few times. This chain uses TRBV7-9 with TRBJ1-4; 11 bases are a match to TRBD1. CDR3 size: 14 residues. Germline CDR1 reads SEHNR; CDR2 reads FQNEAQ (reference sequence). Trimming took 5 bases from V and 6 from J; bases not matched to a gene: 2. The CDR3 DNA is TGTGCCAGCAGCACGGGACAGGGGGATGAAAAACTGTTTTTT. Protein product: CASSTGQGDEKLFF.

V gene TRBV20-1 combines with J gene TRBJ1-2, with D perhaps matching TRBD1 (6 bases). CDR1 is DFQATT, CDR2 SNEGSKA, per germline (reference sequence). V lost 5 bases to trimming and J lost 6 bases, with 13 bases between them. The CDR3 has 12 amino acids. The CDR3 is CSAATNRDGYTF. The CDR3 DNA reads TGCAGTGCTGCCACGAACAGGGATGGCTACACCTTC.

A few counts support this clonotype. The chain couples TRBV20-1 to TRBJ1-1; D possibly corresponds to TRBD1 (6 bases). Trimming shortened V by 0 bases and J by 4 bases, and 9 bases separated the two germline ends. Looked up from germline, CDR1 is DFQATT and CDR2 is SNEGSKA (reference sequence). The CDR3 sequence is 13 residues long. CDR3 in amino acids: CSAREGAATEAFF. CDR3 DNA sequence: TGCAGTGCTAGAGAGGGGGCAGCCACTGAAGCTTTCTTT.

For the CDR3, the DNA is TGTGCCAGCAGCGTAGCTACCCGGACAGGGTCGAACTCACCCCTCCACTTT. Translation gives CASSVATRTGSNSPLHF. The chain recombines TRBV9 with TRBJ1-6; 8 bases line up with TRBD1. V lost 0 bases and J lost 10; bases outside the gene matches: 12. Germline V gene lookup returns CDR1 SGDLS and CDR2 YYNGEE. This CDR3 is built from 17 residues.

This clonotype has just a few counts. This rearrangement joins TRBV2 to TRBJ2-2; TRBD2 is a possible D gene (6 bases). Germline lookup yields CDR1 SNHLY and CDR2 FYNNEI. V was clipped by 6 bases and J by 4 bases, with 12 bases between them. There are 14 residues in the CDR3. The CDR3 DNA reads as TGTGCCAGCAGGGAGGGGCTCAGCACCGGGGAGCTGTTTTTT. It yields the protein CASREGLSTGELFF.

The rearrangement joins TRBV20-1 to TRBJ1-1; tentative D call: TRBD1 (6 bases). Germline V gene data show CDR1 as DFQATT and CDR2 as SNEGSKA (reference sequence). The length of the CDR3 is 11 residues. V was trimmed by 3 bases and J by 7 bases, leaving 9 bases between them. The CDR3 is CSASRGGEAFF. Written as DNA, the CDR3 is TGCAGTGCTAGTAGGGGGGGTGAAGCTTTCTTT.

There are a few counts of this clonotype. The chain couples TRBV3-1 to TRBJ2-2, with no clear D. The CDR3 covers 15 residues. CDR1 and CDR2 (germline): LGHDT, YNNKEL (reference sequence). Deletions cut 2 bases from V and 3 bases from J, with 10 bases between. DNA of the CDR3: TGTGCCAGCAGCCAAACTACAGAATACACCGGGGAGCTGTTTTTT. Amino acid sequence: CASSQTTEYTGELFF.

This rearrangement joins TRBV6-2 or TRBV6-3 to TRBJ2-5, with 7 bases lining up with TRBD1. The CDR3 has 15 amino acids. V lost 7 bases and J lost 0; bases outside the gene matches: 8. Germline V gene data show CDR1 as MNHEY and CDR2 as SVGEGT. CDR3 amino acids: CASKPGQPYQETQYF. The CDR3, as DNA: TGTGCCAGCAAACCGGGACAGCCGTACCAAGAGACCCAGTACTTC.

The chain employs TRBV7-3 and TRBJ2-1; 8 bases match TRBD1. V lost 5 bases to trimming and J lost 9 bases; unmatched junction nucleotides: 6. CDR1 and CDR2 from the germline V gene are SGHTA and FQGTGA. CDR3 length: 13 amino acids. CDR3 sequence (DNA): TGTGCCAGCAGCCTCAGGGGGCGCGGTGAGCAGTTCTTC. Encoded protein: CASSLRGRGEQFF.

The gene calls are TRBV12-3 or TRBV12-4 and TRBJ2-3; 10 nucleotides match TRBD2. After removal of 3 bases from V and 4 bases from J, the junction contained 4 bases not matched to a gene. The CDR3 spans 15 residues. The CDR3 protein is CASSFGLAAADTQYF. As DNA, the CDR3 is TGTGCCAGCAGTTTCGGACTAGCGGCCGCAGATACGCAGTATTTT.

The chain recombines TRBV27 with TRBJ2-7; D tentatively fits TRBD1 or TRBD2 (6 bases each). The length of the CDR3 is 17 residues. Germline V gene data show CDR1 as MNHEY and CDR2 as SMNVEV (reference sequence). V was shortened by 6 bases and J by 4 bases, with 25 bases between the two germline ends. CDR3 nucleotides: TGTGCCAGCAGGAAGGGCTGGGGGGCCAACTTAGAATACGAGCAGTACTTC. Protein: CASRKGWGANLEYEQYF.

V and J are TRBV5-1 and TRBJ2-1; D remains ambiguous. CDR1 and CDR2 (germline): SGHRS, YFSETQ. The CDR3 consists of 16 residues. The ends were cut back, 3 bases at V and 9 bases at J, with 22 bases in the middle. CDR3 amino acids: CASSSEFMLGVREQFF. Written as DNA, the CDR3 is TGCGCCAGCAGCTCGGAGTTTATGTTGGGTGTCCGTGAGCAGTTCTTC.

The chain is built from TRBV28 and TRBJ2-7, with a weak D call TRBD2 (6 bases). This CDR3 contains 14 residues. The germline V gene has CDR1 MDHEN and CDR2 SYDVKM. Trimming cost V 6 bases and J 3 bases, with 15 bases left between them. CDR3 DNA sequence: TGTGCCAGCAGCCCTCGGGACTTGGGCTACGAGCAGTACTTC. Protein sequence: CASSPRDLGYEQYF.

This chain uses TRBV20-1 with TRBJ2-5; TRBD2 aligns across 10 bases. CDR1 is DFQATT, CDR2 SNEGSKA, per germline (reference sequence). Trimming cost V 2 bases and J 7 bases; bases outside gene matches: 4. CDR3 length: 13 residues. CDR3 sequence (DNA): TGCAGTGCTAGACAACTAGCGGGAAGGACCCAGTACTTC. It yields the protein CSARQLAGRTQYF.